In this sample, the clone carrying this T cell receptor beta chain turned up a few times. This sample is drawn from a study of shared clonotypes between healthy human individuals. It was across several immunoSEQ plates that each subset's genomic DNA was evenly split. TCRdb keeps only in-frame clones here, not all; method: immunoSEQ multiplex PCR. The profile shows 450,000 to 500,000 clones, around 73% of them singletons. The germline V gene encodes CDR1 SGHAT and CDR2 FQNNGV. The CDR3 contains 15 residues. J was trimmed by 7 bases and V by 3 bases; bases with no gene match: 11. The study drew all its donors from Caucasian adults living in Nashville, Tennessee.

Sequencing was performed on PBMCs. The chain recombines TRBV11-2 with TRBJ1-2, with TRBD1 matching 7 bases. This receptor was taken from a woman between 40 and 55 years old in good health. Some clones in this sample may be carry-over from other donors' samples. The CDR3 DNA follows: TGTGCCAGCAGCTTGGATACACAGGGGAACGGTGGCTACACCTTC. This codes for CASSLDTQGNGGYTF.